This is a list of T cell receptor beta chains from one sample in a study of cytomegalovirus exposure and HLA in healthy donors. TCRdb's table, derived via immunoSEQ multiplex PCR, lists solely in-frame clones and lacks some. Among 150,000 to 250,000 clones listed, roughly four fifths were seen once. The sample was PBMCs. The receptors derive from a man in his thirties or forties in good health and CMV-seronegative. CDR3s include the opening cysteine and the closing phenylalanine or tryptophan. The D gene is left open where the match is weak. The listing skips clone size in some rows; elsewhere it reads once, few, many or a size class.

TRBV4-1	17	.	once	TRBJ2-2	CASSQHPRGRGAGELFF	TGCGCCAGCAGCCAGCACCCCAGGGGTAGGGGAGCCGGGGAGCTGTTTTTT
TRBV13	15	TRBD2	once	TRBJ2-3	CASSEFSGRTDTQYF	TGTGCCAGCAGCGAATTCAGCGGGAGAACGGATACGCAGTATTTT
TRBV7-9	15	TRBD2	.	TRBJ2-1	CASVRGGLAGNEQFF	TGTGCCAGCGTCCGGGGGGGACTAGCGGGAAATGAGCAGTTCTTC
TRBV4-1	15	.	.	TRBJ2-7	CASSPREHRGYEQYF	TGCGCCAGCAGCCCTCGGGAACACCGAGGCTACGAGCAGTACTTC
TRBV2	14	TRBD1	.	TRBJ2-7	CASRDPGTAYEQYF	TGTGCCAGCAGGGACCCCGGGACAGCCTACGAGCAGTACTTC
TRBV4-1	16	.	.	TRBJ1-4	CASSQHAGQLDEKLFF	TGCGCCAGCAGCCAACACGCTGGACAGCTCGATGAAAAACTGTTTTTT
TRBV6-1	14	TRBD1	.	TRBJ1-1	CASKGAKVNTEAFF	TGTGCCAGCAAGGGGGCCAAAGTGAACACTGAAGCTTTCTTT
TRBV7-2	14	.	.	TRBJ2-7	CASSLVASHYEQYF	TGTGCCAGCAGCTTAGTAGCGTCACACTACGAGCAGTACTTC
TRBV29-1	13	TRBD2	.	TRBJ2-1	CSAPAGDHNEQFF	TGCAGCGCCCCAGCGGGAGACCACAATGAGCAGTTCTTC
TRBV7-2	18	.	.	TRBJ1-2	CASTQTGSESLDSYGYTF	TGTGCCAGCACCCAGACAGGCTCCGAGAGTCTCGACTCATATGGCTACACCTTC
TRBV25-1	10	TRBD2	.	TRBJ2-7	CASGSYEQYF	TGTGCTAGCGGGAGTTACGAGCAGTACTTC
TRBV7-3	14	TRBD1	.	TRBJ1-1	CASSPGGGDTEAFF	TGTGCCAGCAGCCCAGGAGGGGGCGACACTGAAGCTTTCTTT
TRBV11-3	19	TRBD1	.	TRBJ2-6	CASSLADRGRGSGANVLTF	TGTGCCAGCAGCTTAGCCGACAGGGGGCGTGGTTCCGGGGCCAACGTCCTGACTTTC
TRBV29-1	15	TRBD2	.	TRBJ2-5	CSVAPGLAVQETQYF	TGCAGCGTTGCCCCGGGACTAGCGGTCCAAGAGACCCAGTACTTC
TRBV5-4	16	TRBD2	.	TRBJ2-3	CASSLGLAGDADTQYF	TGTGCCAGCAGCTTGGGTCTAGCGGGAGACGCAGATACGCAGTATTTT
TRBV11-2	12	.	.	TRBJ2-7	CASSPRRGEQYF	TGTGCCAGCAGCCCCCGACGGGGCGAGCAGTACTTC
TRBV18	13	.	.	TRBJ1-1	CASLEMIETEAFF	TGTGCCAGCTTAGAGATGATCGAAACTGAAGCTTTCTTT
TRBV27	14	TRBD2	.	TRBJ2-7	CASSPARLAFEQYF	TGTGCCAGCAGTCCCGCGCGACTAGCGTTCGAGCAGTACTTC
TRBV7-2	15	.	once	TRBJ1-2	CASSLVGGSNYGYTF	TGTGCCAGCAGCTTAGTTGGGGGGAGCAACTATGGCTACACCTTC
TRBV11-2	14	TRBD2	.	TRBJ2-7	CASSFGLAGGEQYF	TGTGCCAGCAGCTTCGGACTAGCGGGAGGCGAGCAGTACTTC
TRBV27	16	.	.	TRBJ1-5	CASSLRLGRSNQPQHF	TGTGCCAGCAGCCTTCGACTAGGTAGGAGCAATCAGCCCCAGCATTTT
TRBV7-9	17	TRBD1	.	TRBJ2-3	CASSLAGDRLTTDTQYF	TGTGCCAGCAGCTTAGCGGGGGACAGACTCACCACAGATACGCAGTATTTT
TRBV18	13	.	.	TRBJ1-5	CASSPKPGPAGHF	TGTGCCAGCTCACCGAAACCCGGGCCGGCGGGGCATTTT
TRBV5-1	15	TRBD2	.	TRBJ2-3	CASSLATSGRDTQYF	TGCGCCAGCAGCTTGGCGACTAGCGGGAGGGATACGCAGTATTTT
TRBV28	13	.	.	TRBJ2-7	CAIADAVSYEQYF	TGTGCCATAGCGGACGCCGTCTCCTACGAGCAGTACTTC
TRBV5-1	14	TRBD2	.	TRBJ2-7	CASSLGPGGFEQYF	TGCGCCAGCAGCTTGGGTCCGGGAGGTTTCGAGCAGTACTTC
TRBV5-5	12	.	.	TRBJ1-3	CASNLLLDTIYF	TGTGCCAGCAACTTGCTACTAGACACCATATATTTT
TRBV29-1	13	.	once	TRBJ2-2	CSVDQGNTGELFF	TGCAGCGTTGATCAGGGAAACACCGGGGAGCTGTTTTTT
TRBV30	13	.	.	TRBJ1-5	CAWNREGGQPQHF	TGTGCCTGGAATAGAGAGGGTGGGCAGCCCCAGCATTTT
TRBV5-4	16	TRBD1	.	TRBJ1-1	CASSWGGQGASTEAFF	TGTGCCAGCAGCTGGGGTGGACAGGGGGCTTCCACTGAAGCTTTTTTT
TRBV7-6	16	.	.	TRBJ2-5	CASSPRLSIGEETQYF	TGTGCCAGCAGCCCCCGACTTTCTATCGGGGAAGAGACCCAGTACTTC
TRBV9	13	TRBD1	.	TRBJ2-7	CASSAFDRDEQYF	TGTGCCAGCAGCGCCTTTGACAGGGACGAGCAGTACTTC
TRBV5-6	17	TRBD1	.	TRBJ2-7	CASSLAAGTGLYYEQYF	TGTGCCAGCAGCTTGGCCGCCGGGACAGGACTCTACTACGAGCAGTACTTC
TRBV15	13	.	.	TRBJ2-7	CATSRDRSVEQYF	TGTGCCACCAGCAGAGATCGATCGGTCGAGCAGTACTTC
TRBV7-3	13	.	.	TRBJ1-1	CASSLKGGAEAFF	TGTGCCAGCAGCTTAAAGGGAGGGGCTGAAGCTTTCTTT
TRBV9	13	.	.	TRBJ2-2	CASSVLTTGELFF	TGTGCCAGCAGCGTATTGACTACCGGGGAGCTGTTTTTT
TRBV6-1	12	.	.	TRBJ1-2	CASTVVRSGYTF	TGTGCCAGCACTGTTGTTAGATCTGGCTACACCTTC
TRBV7-6	16	TRBD1	.	TRBJ1-6	CASSPYPGQGGSPLHF	TGTGCCAGCAGCCCCTACCCGGGACAGGGAGGTTCACCCCTCCACTTT
TRBV7-9	16	.	.	TRBJ1-5	CASSLSGLYSNQPQHF	TGTGCCAGCAGCTTGTCAGGGCTCTATAGCAATCAGCCCCAGCATTTT